This TCR beta chain was sequenced during a study of T-cell memory formation after mild COVID-19. The overall study: TCR clustering was largely donor specific.

This CDR3 contains 11 residues. Trimming cost V 5 bases and J 1 base, with 5 bases left between them. Germline CDR1 is SQVTM and CDR2 is ANQGSEA. Points on this clonotype: What it binds is unknown.

Study-wide results and limits: The appearance of some responding clones in pre-infection memory suggested that cross-reactive memory joined. Shrinking CD4+ clones resided mostly in CM and EM, and CD8+ ones in EMRA. Day 15 to 85 contracting clones showed balanced CD4/CD8; day 15 to 37 expanders favored CD4+.

TCRdb independently ran MiXCR on the 5' RACE reads; one entry per CDR3 protein. The data contain 250,000 to 300,000 distinct CDR3 sequences, about a sixth of them singletons. The TCR originated in a man in his late teens or twenties who had mild COVID-19 (a few samples of this study predate the infection). Cell type and time point are not known. The sequenced sample consisted of PBMCs or a T cell subset sorted from them (not recorded which). The chain is built from TRBV29-1 and TRBJ1-1; D not certain. CDR3 sequence reads: CSVRSNTEAFF. CDR3 coding DNA: TGCAGCGTTCGCTCGAACACTGAAGCTTTCTTT. The variable domain in full, with the rest retrieved from reference TRBV29-1 and TRBJ1-1, is SAVISQKPSRDICQRGTSLTIQCQVDSQVTMMFWYRQQPGQSLTLIATANQGSEATYESGFVIDKFPISRPNLTFSTLTVSNMSPEDSSIYLCSVRSNTEAFFGQGTRLTVV.